This T cell receptor beta chain is from a study of graft-versus-host responses after intestinal transplantation (dated by TCRdb to about 2021). A note on the overall study: Multivisceral, liver-intestinal, or isolated intestinal transplants were received by the recipients. All recipients received anti-thymocyte globulin induction followed by maintenance tacrolimus and steroids for 3 to 4 years. After intestinal transplantation, graft-versus-host and host-versus-graft alloreactive T cell clones were followed in the graft, circulation and bone marrow using bulk TCR-beta CDR3 sequencing. Alloreactive clones were identified by sequencing pre-transplant mixed lymphocyte reaction products and comparing these products with unstimulated pre-transplant donor and recipient T cells. The cohort enrolled about two dozen intestinal transplant recipients including one retransplant, and 3 patients lacking pretransplant specimens were excluded. A peak of at least 4% donor T cells among recipient peripheral blood mononuclear cells was the definition used for donor T cell macrochimerism. Samples from a few later patients were sequenced in-house on an Illumina MiSeq with MiXCR processing rather than by the commercial service.

Per the publication, the time point label means: cells obtained before transplantation from donor or recipient. CD3+CD4+ and CD3+CD8+ populations were FACS-sorted from unstimulated pre-transplant donor and recipient cells taken from spleen or lymph nodes. To prepare the library, the immunoSEQ multiplex PCR assay was applied. For most patients, genomic DNA was isolated using the Qiagen DNeasy Blood and Tissue Kit and was shipped frozen to Adaptive Biotechnologies for TCR sequencing. For most patients, high-throughput TCR-beta CDR3 sequencing of genomic DNA was performed by Adaptive Biotechnologies. Turning to the authors' computational methods: Adaptive's ImmunoSEQ software was the source of the TCR sequencing data for about 17 patients, while three other patients were processed with MiXCR and VDJtools. CD4 versus CD8 sorting errors were corrected by removing sequences found in both subsets at a frequency ratio below 5:1. Because the origin of CDR3 nucleotide sequences shared between donor and recipient could not be assigned, those sequences were removed. At least 2-fold expansion over unstimulated cells and a minimum CFSE-low frequency of 0.002% (template counts) or 0.001% (read counts) were required for clones to be classified as alloreactive. Clones detected in sequenced pre-transplant spleen, lymph node, or MLR CFSE-low populations of the donor or recipient were defined as mappable. The cumulative frequency of alloreactive clones was calculated as a percentage of all sequences, weighted by copy number. In TCRdb, the immuneACCESS table is reduced to in-frame sequences with V and J assigned. These tables do not hold every clone; where another copy was compared, an unresolved V gene accounts for under half, and the others remain unexplained. The V and J calls and clone size were taken over from that table, and D and trimming were inferred from the DNA. The sample data list tens of thousands of clones, and 90% to 95% of these were observed just once. In total, the top ten clones hold around 0.49% of the sample.

Concerning this clone: There is no known antigen for this receptor. No base qualities exist here, and no much larger clone lies one base off it.

What the study reported, not specific to this receptor: Early after transplant, peak levels of circulating GvH clones were found to be associated with declines in HvG clones. Conclusions were limited by the relatively low number and heterogeneity of intestinal transplant patients. High GvH to HvG T cell clonal ratios were observed in the allografts of patients with donor T cell macrochimerism. GvH clones were found in recipient bone marrow, and some of the GvH clones appeared earlier in ileal mucosa or blood, which is consistent with an intestinal mucosal origin.

The germline V and J ends show losses of 5 bases and 7 bases respectively, and no gene match explains 14 bases of the junction. Reading the germline V gene (reference sequence) gives CDR1 SEHNR and CDR2 FQNEAQ. The CDR3, cysteine through phenylalanine, is 16 amino acids long. The read is trimmed to its CDR3 DNA, 48 bases read in frame from base 1. The source material was unstimulated CD8+ T cells sorted from spleen or lymph node cells, sampled before intestinal transplant. The sequence derives from a human donor who received an intestinal transplant. Rearrangement joined TRBV7-9 to TRBJ1-2, with 9 central nucleotides matching TRBD1. The CDR3 is CASSPGTGSGKGGYTF. The sequenced DNA is TGTGCCAGCAGCCCAGGGACAGGGTCCGGGAAGGGTGGCTACACCTTC.